Following are 15 T cell receptor beta chains from one sample sequenced in a study of CD8 T cells in ankylosing spondylitis. TCRdb used MiXCR to reprocess the 5' RACE reads, holding one entry per CDR3 protein. Of approximately 130,000 distinct CDR3 sequences detected, roughly 11% appear once; the ten largest clones hold roughly 4%. The sequenced material came from blood, either unsorted or a sorted T cell fraction (not recorded which). The receptors originated from a female donor with ankylosing spondylitis or in good health (not recorded which).

This clonotype came up many times. The V and J genes are TRBV24-1 and TRBJ2-3; 8 nucleotides match TRBD2. Trimming cost V 7 bases and J 3 bases; bases outside gene matches: 5. This CDR3 has 14 residues. Looked up from germline, CDR1 is KGHDR and CDR2 is SFDVKD. CDR3 nucleotide sequence: TGTGCCACCAGGCGGGGGGCGAAAACAGATACGCAGTATTTT. Protein: CATRRGAKTDTQYF.

The rearrangement joins TRBV20-1 to TRBJ1-4; 11 nucleotides line up with TRBD1. This CDR3 has 17 amino acids. Germline loops: CDR1 DFQATT, CDR2 SNEGSKA (reference sequence). V dropped 6 bases and J dropped 3; count of bases not matched to a gene: 12. The CDR3 is CSALNRDRGGANEKLFF. CDR3 in DNA: TGCAGTGCGCTAAACCGGGACAGGGGGGGAGCTAATGAAAAACTGTTTTTT.

The J gene is TRBJ1-3, the V gene TRBV30; D not resolved. The CDR3 spans 16 residues. CDR1 is GTSNPN and CDR2 is SVGIG in the germline V gene (reference sequence). V was cut by 2 bases and J by 0 bases, with 14 bases left in between. The CDR3 loop is CAWSLAGGFSGNTIYF. For the CDR3, the DNA is TGTGCCTGGAGTCTAGCGGGCGGCTTCTCTGGAAACACCATATATTTT.

This clonotype has a single count. The chain carries TRBV2 and TRBJ2-5, with D possibly being TRBD2 (5 bases). Trimming took 10 bases from V and 1 from J, leaving 13 bases between them. The CDR3 is 13 residues long. The germline CDR1 and CDR2 sequences are SNHLY and FYNNEI. CDR3 sequence: CATALGIQETQYF. As DNA, the CDR3 is TGTGCCACCGCACTAGGGATCCAAGAGACCCAGTACTTC. Based on the CDR3 plus reference TRBV2 and TRBJ2-5, the full variable domain is EPEVTQTPSHQVTQMGQEVILRCVPISNHLYFYWYRQILGQKVEFLVSFYNNEISEKSEIFDDQFSVERPDGSNFTLKIRSTKLEDSAMYFCATALGIQETQYFGPGTRLLVL.

This sequence joins TRBV11-2 and TRBJ2-5; the D call may be TRBD1 or TRBD2 (5 bases each). V lost 2 bases and J lost 5, with 12 bases in between. In germline, CDR1 is SGHAT, CDR2 FQNNGV. The CDR3 totals 14 residues. The CDR3 loop reads CASSLRDPRETQYF. The CDR3 DNA is TGTGCCAGCAGCTTAAGGGACCCTAGGGAGACCCAGTACTTC.

The chain recombines TRBV5-4 with TRBJ1-1; D possibly corresponds to TRBD1 (6 bases). CDR1 SGHNT and CDR2 YYREEE come from the germline V gene (reference sequence). V lost 4 bases and J lost 4, with 14 bases in between. This CDR3 region has 14 residues. The CDR3 DNA reads TGTGCCAGCAGCCCCTTACAGGGTAGCACTGAAGCTTTCTTT. Encoded protein: CASSPLQGSTEAFF.

This clonotype was observed a handful of times. The chain recombines TRBV29-1 with TRBJ1-5; maybe TRBD1 (6 bases). V lost 6 bases to trimming and J lost 3 bases, with 9 bases between them. The V gene's germline CDR1 is SQVTM and CDR2 ANQGSEA. CDR3 length equals 12 residues. CDR3 protein: CSVRDTNQPQHF. The CDR3 DNA reads TGCAGCGTCCGGGACACCAATCAGCCCCAGCATTTT. Variable domain in full (rest from reference TRBV29-1 and TRBJ1-5): SAVISQKPSRDICQRGTSLTIQCQVDSQVTMMFWYRQQPGQSLTLIATANQGSEATYESGFVIDKFPISRPNLTFSTLTVSNMSPEDSSIYLCSVRDTNQPQHFGDGTRLSIL.

The sample holds one count of this clonotype. This may come from a read error, since a much larger clone is one base off. The chain uses TRBV12-3 or TRBV12-4 and TRBJ2-1; TRBD1 is a possible D gene (6 bases). The CDR3 extends over 15 amino acids. With 0 bases removed from V and 7 bases from J, the gap between germline ends came to 13 bases. CDR3 in amino acids: CASSLAWGPGNEQFF. The CDR3 DNA sequence: TGTGCCAGCAGTTTAGCGTGGGGGCCTGGAAATGAGCAGTTCTTC.

This clonotype was detected many times. The V call is TRBV5-1, the J call TRBJ2-2; D may be TRBD1 (5 bases). The CDR3 is made up of 16 amino acids. Per the germline V gene, CDR1 is SGHRS and CDR2 is YFSETQ. V gave up 7 bases and J gave up 1 base, with 17 bases separating them. The CDR3 here is CASSRSGYVNTGELFF. The DNA of the CDR3 is TGCGCCAGCTCCCGTTCAGGGTATGTGAACACCGGGGAGCTGTTTTTT.

This clonotype came up many times. The gene calls are TRBV29-1 and TRBJ1-2, with D possibly TRBD1 on 6 matching bases. This CDR3 has 12 residues. V was trimmed by 6 bases and J by 2 bases, leaving 10 bases between them. CDR1 and CDR2 (germline): SQVTM, ANQGSEA. The chain's CDR3 is CSVGQLNYGYTF. CDR3 nucleotides: TGCAGCGTCGGACAGCTCAACTATGGCTACACCTTC.

Many counts were recorded for this clonotype. This chain joins TRBV29-1 and TRBJ1-2, with D perhaps matching TRBD1 (6 bases). Trimming shortened V by 0 bases and J by 3 bases, and 17 bases separated the two germline ends. The CDR3 is 16 amino acids. Germline V lookup: CDR1 SQVTM, CDR2 ANQGSEA. The CDR3 is CSVEDRSDRRDYGYTF. For the CDR3, the DNA is TGCAGCGTTGAAGATCGAAGCGACAGGCGGGACTATGGCTACACCTTC.

This clonotype was recorded at least ten times. The rearrangement links TRBV11-2 to TRBJ1-1; no reliable D call. The germline V and J ends were trimmed by 1 base and 3 bases, with 6 bases remaining between them. Germline V CDR1 and CDR2: SGHAT, FQNNGV. The CDR3 totals 13 residues. CDR3 sequence reads: CASSLVWDTEAFF. The CDR3 bases are TGTGCCAGCAGCTTAGTATGGGACACTGAAGCTTTCTTT.

This clonotype has a count of ten or more. The CDR3 reads CASSYGTGFEQYF. CDR3 bases: TGTGCCAGCAGCTACGGGACAGGGTTCGAGCAGTACTTC. The chain joins TRBV5-4 to TRBJ2-7; TRBD1 matches 9 bases. The CDR3 is 13 residues long. Unmatched junction bases numbered 4, after V lost 3 bases and J lost 6 bases. Germline CDR1 and CDR2: SGHNT and YYREEE (reference sequence).

At least ten counts were recorded for this clonotype. The chain combines TRBV9 with TRBJ2-3; unclear D gene. V was cut by 0 bases and J by 2 bases, with 7 bases left in between. CDR3 length equals 14 residues. Germline-derived CDR1 and CDR2 are SGDLS and YYNGEE. The CDR3 protein is CASSVVSNTDTQYF. The CDR3 nucleotides are TGTGCCAGCAGCGTAGTCTCTAACACAGATACGCAGTATTTT.

This clonotype was seen ten or more times. This chain links TRBV5-1 with TRBJ2-2; TRBD1 or TRBD2 may be the D gene (5 bases each). Trimming shortened V by 5 bases and J by 4 bases, and 9 bases separated the two germline ends. Germline V lookup: CDR1 SGHRS, CDR2 YFSETQ. This CDR3 is 13 amino acids long. The CDR3 nucleotides are TGCGCCAGCAGAGAGGGGTCCACCGGGGAGCTGTTTTTT. Its translation is CASREGSTGELFF.